Shown below are 9 T cell receptor beta chains from a single sample sequenced in a study of cytomegalovirus exposure and HLA in healthy donors. The PCR used 60 Vbeta and 13 Jbeta primers. Only in-frame clones appear in the TCRdb table, and some are missing; sequencing was by immunoSEQ multiplex PCR. Of over 150,000 clones listed, roughly 80% were seen once; the top ten hold less than 3%. The sequencing input was PBMCs. Receptor source: a male donor in good health and CMV-seronegative.

This clone appeared once. The CDR3 sequence: CAMGSTGATGELFF. CDR3 in DNA: TGTGCCATGGGTTCGACAGGGGCGACCGGGGAGCTGTTTTTT. V usage is TRBV10-3 and J usage is TRBJ2-2, with 8 bases matching TRBD1. Germline CDR1 reads ENHRY; CDR2 reads SYGVKD. The CDR3 totals 14 residues. J was trimmed by 5 bases and V by 9 bases; bases with no gene match: 8.

V gene TRBV5-1 combines with J gene TRBJ2-2, with D unresolved. Trimming cost V 1 base and J 0 bases, with 7 bases left between them. Germline V gives CDR1 SGHRS, CDR2 YFSETQ. The CDR3 length is 15 residues. DNA for the CDR3: TGCGCCAGCAGCTTGATAGAAACGAACACCGGGGAGCTGTTTTTT. Protein sequence: CASSLIETNTGELFF.

J is TRBJ1-5 and V is TRBV27; 8 nucleotides align to TRBD1. The CDR3 extends over 14 amino acids. The germline CDR1 and CDR2 sequences are MNHEY and SMNVEV (reference sequence). V lost 6 bases, J lost 6 bases, and 7 bases stayed unmatched. Written as DNA, the CDR3 is TGTGCCAGCAGCGGACAGGGAGGTAGTCAGCCCCAGCATTTT. Translation: CASSGQGGSQPQHF.

This rearrangement joins TRBV6-5 to TRBJ2-7, with 8 bases lining up with TRBD1. Germline CDR1 and CDR2: MNHEY and SVGAGI. The CDR3 runs to 16 residues. V shed 1 base, J shed 0 bases, and the junction held 5 bases outside the gene matches. The CDR3 nucleotides read TGTGCCAGCAGTTACTTCGTGACAGGGGCCTCCTACGAGCAGTACTTC. This sequence encodes CASSYFVTGASYEQYF.

V usage is TRBV19 and J usage is TRBJ2-1, with TRBD2 identical over 8 bases. Looked up from germline, CDR1 is LNHDA and CDR2 is SQIVND (reference sequence). CDR3 length: 15 residues. With V trimmed by 8 bases and J by 7 bases, 13 bases remained unmatched. CDR3 in DNA: TGTGCCAGTCATTCGGGAGGGGGTTTTAGGAATGAGCAGTTCTTC. Its protein product is CASHSGGGFRNEQFF.

The CDR3 bases are TGTGCCAGCATCATGGGGCGGGGGGGCTACAATGAGCAGTTCTTC. Translating it yields CASIMGRGGYNEQFF. The gene calls are TRBV5-6 and TRBJ2-1, with 9 bases fitting TRBD2. Germline CDR1 SGHDT, CDR2 YYEEEE. Germline trimming cut 6 bases from V and 3 bases from J; bases unmatched to any gene: 7. The CDR3 is 15 amino acids.

The chain carries TRBV9 and TRBJ1-1, with 11 bases fitting TRBD1. Germline V lookup: CDR1 SGDLS, CDR2 YYNGEE. CDR3 length: 14 amino acids. J gave up 3 bases and V 2 bases, and 0 bases lay outside the gene matches. CDR3 amino acids: CASSVGQGDTEAFF. The CDR3 region has the DNA TGTGCCAGCAGCGTGGGACAGGGGGACACTGAAGCTTTCTTT.

The chain carries TRBV10-3 and TRBJ1-1; possible D gene TRBD1, 5 bases. Germline V lookup: CDR1 ENHRY, CDR2 SYGVKD. The V and J ends lost 0 bases and 2 bases respectively, with 10 bases between them. The CDR3 totals 15 residues. The DNA of the CDR3 is TGTGCCATCAGTGAGTCAGCGGGGGTTAACACTGAAGCTTTCTTT. Residues: CAISESAGVNTEAFF.

The chain combines TRBV28 with TRBJ2-1; tentative D call: TRBD2 (6 bases). Germline assignment: CDR1 MDHEN and CDR2 SYDVKM. V lost 6 bases, J lost 10 bases, and 13 bases lay in between. This CDR3 spans 12 amino acids. This chain's CDR3 is CASRKGLREQFF. The CDR3 DNA is TGTGCCAGCAGAAAGGGACTTCGAGAGCAGTTCTTC. The complete variable domain, with remaining parts taken from reference TRBV28 and TRBJ2-1, reads DVKVTQSSRYLVKRTGEKVFLECVQDMDHENMFWYRQDPGLGLRLIYFSYDVKMKEKGDIPEGYSVSREKKERFSLILESASTNQTSMYLCASRKGLREQFFGPGTRLTVL.